This T cell receptor beta chain was identified during a study of CD8+CD57+ T cells in acquired aplastic anemia. Study summary: Healthy donors averaged approximately 9.9 million reads for CD4+ cells. Findings and caveats of the study: CD8+ Simpson's diversity did not differ significantly between patients and controls. In common between the patients and the controls were more than 25 CD8+ CDR3 sequences.

TCR beta VDJ and CDR3 profiling used genomic DNA as template. TCRdb passed the reads through MiXCR, listing each CDR3 protein once. The table includes about 150,000 distinct CDR3 sequences, around two fifths detected once. This clonotype was detected a few times. What it binds is unknown. The CDR3 length is 15 residues. V was pared by 2 bases and J by 5 bases, with 9 bases of the junction left unmatched. The germline V gene has CDR1 GTSNPN and CDR2 SVGIG (reference sequence). V gene TRBV30 combines with J gene TRBJ2-1, with 7 bases lining up with TRBD2. The sequenced material came from sorted CD4+, CD8+, or CD8+CD57+ T cells (not recorded which) from PBMCs. The sequence was obtained from a human donor in good health, serving as a control. The CDR3, as DNA: TGTGCCTGGAGTACGGGGCGGGCGGGGGACAATGAGCAGTTCTTC. It encodes CAWSTGRAGDNEQFF. Looking up the rest from reference TRBV30 and TRBJ2-1 gives the full variable domain: SQTIHQWPATLVQPVGSPLSLECTVEGTSNPNLYWYRQAAGRGLQLLFYSVGIGQISSEVPQNLSASRPQDRQFILSSKKLLLSDSGFYLCAWSTGRAGDNEQFFGPGTRLTVL.